These 11 T cell receptor beta chains share one sample of origin, sequenced in a study of stem cell transplantation in POMP-related autoinflammatory disease. Libraries were prepared by immunoSEQ multiplex PCR; TCRdb keeps only in-frame clonotypes and omits some of them. Of more than 20,000 clones in the sample, around four fifths were seen once. Source: CD4+ T cells from PBMCs, taken before stem cell transplantation. The receptors shown here come from a human donor with POMP-related autoinflammation and immune dysregulation (PRAID).

V usage is TRBV4-1 and J usage is TRBJ1-1; possible D gene TRBD1, 6 bases. The CDR3 is 13 amino acids. Germline values: CDR1 MGHRA, CDR2 YSYEKL. V dropped 1 base and J dropped 11 bases, with 14 bases sitting between them. CDR3 DNA sequence: TGCGCCAGCAGCCAAGTCGGGGGCCTTGGGGCTTTCTTT. This sequence encodes CASSQVGGLGAFF.

The rearrangement joins TRBV28 to TRBJ2-1, with 10 bases identical to TRBD2. The CDR3 has 14 residues. V trimming: 6 bases; J trimming: 7 bases; junction bases outside the gene matches: 6. Germline values: CDR1 MDHEN, CDR2 SYDVKM. DNA of the CDR3: TGTGCCAGCAGCCTAGCGGGAGTATATAATGAGCAGTTCTTC. This gives the protein CASSLAGVYNEQFF.

This chain connects TRBV10-3 to TRBJ2-1, with 13 bases aligning to TRBD2. Germline V lookup: CDR1 ENHRY, CDR2 SYGVKD. This CDR3 spans 13 amino acids. The V gene end was trimmed by 6 bases and the J gene end by 7 bases; junction bases not matched to a gene: 0. In DNA form, the CDR3 reads TGTGCCATCAGGACTAGCGGGGGGAATGAGCAGTTCTTC. The encoded protein is CAIRTSGGNEQFF.

This clone was found once. This chain links TRBV4-2 with TRBJ2-1; 9 bases map to TRBD2. Germline V gene data show CDR1 as LGHNA and CDR2 as YNFKEQ. J lost 9 bases, V lost 0 bases, and 6 bases had no gene match. This CDR3 is 15 amino acids long. The DNA for the CDR3 is TGTGCCAGCAGCCAAGATGGGCTAGCGGGAACTGAGCAGTTCTTC. Its protein is CASSQDGLAGTEQFF.

The chain carries TRBV29-1 and TRBJ1-4; TRBD1 agrees at 7 bases. The CDR3 loop spans 12 amino acids. Trimming cost V 7 bases and J 6 bases; bases outside gene matches: 5. The germline V gene has CDR1 SQVTM and CDR2 ANQGSEA. The CDR3 here is CSGGTADEKLFF. The CDR3 DNA is TGCAGCGGAGGGACAGCCGATGAAAAACTGTTTTTT.

The CDR3 DNA is TGTGCCAGCAGCGGTCAGGGGGCGGGTGAAGCTTTCTTT. Translating gives CASSGQGAGEAFF. The rearrangement links TRBV7-9 to TRBJ1-1; 8 nucleotides line up with TRBD1. Germline trimming cut 5 bases from V and 7 bases from J; bases unmatched to any gene: 6. Germline V lookup: CDR1 SEHNR, CDR2 FQNEAQ (reference sequence). This CDR3 has 13 amino acids. Together with reference TRBV7-9 and TRBJ1-1, the CDR3 gives the full variable domain: DTGVSQNPRHKITKRGQNVTFRCDPISEHNRLYWYRQTLGQGPEFLTYFQNEAQLEKSRLLSDRFSAERPKGSFSTLEIQRTEQGDSAMYLCASSGQGAGEAFFGQGTRLTVV.

This rearrangement joins TRBV28 to TRBJ1-5, with TRBD1 as a possible D gene (6 bases). V dropped 6 bases and J dropped 4 bases, with 16 bases sitting between them. The V gene's germline CDR1 is MDHEN and CDR2 SYDVKM. The length of the CDR3 is 15 residues. The CDR3 loop is CASSRVRGGNQPQHF. CDR3 nucleotide sequence: TGTGCCAGCAGCCGAGTAAGGGGGGGAAATCAGCCCCAGCATTTT.

V and J are TRBV6-1 and TRBJ2-1, with a tentative D call TRBD2 (5 bases). The length of the CDR3 is 14 residues. Trimming stripped 8 bases from V and 5 bases from J, with 16 bases between. Germline V lookup: CDR1 MNHNS, CDR2 SASEGT. The CDR3 loop is CASRGYGPHNEQFF. CDR3 nucleotides: TGTGCCAGCCGGGGATATGGCCCCCACAATGAGCAGTTCTTC.

This clone showed up just once. The chain is built from TRBV6-1 and TRBJ1-4, with D unresolved. The V end lost 0 bases, the J end lost 5 bases, and 10 bases lay between the germline ends. CDR3 size: 15 residues. Per the germline V gene, CDR1 is MNHNS and CDR2 is SASEGT. This chain's CDR3 is CASSEALTRNEKLFF. The CDR3 nucleotides read TGTGCCAGCAGTGAAGCGCTAACCAGGAATGAAAAACTGTTTTTT.

This clone was counted only a few times. J is TRBJ2-2 and V is TRBV2; possible D gene TRBD1, 5 bases. The CDR3 extends over 13 amino acids. Germline V gene sequence: CDR1 SNHLY, CDR2 FYNNEI. V was cut by 6 bases and J by 3 bases, with 8 bases left in between. CDR3 in amino acids: CASRLGDTGELFF. The CDR3 DNA reads as TGTGCCAGCAGGCTAGGGGACACCGGGGAGCTGTTTTTT.

The chain employs TRBV5-1 and TRBJ1-5; tentative D call: TRBD1 (5 bases). Trimming pared 4 bases from V and 0 bases from J, leaving 11 bases between. The CDR3 length is 15 residues. Germline CDR1 reads SGHRS; CDR2 reads YFSETQ. This CDR3 is CASSRGPPSNQPQHF. Written as DNA, the CDR3 is TGCGCCAGCAGCCGGGGACCTCCTAGCAATCAGCCCCAGCATTTT.